This is a list of T cell receptor beta chains from one sample in a study of PD-1 blockade in mismatch repair-deficient tumors. Assay used: immunoSEQ multiplex PCR; TCRdb lists only in-frame clones, some missing. Counted here are roughly 15,000 clones, more than 85% occurring once; the ten biggest clones make up approximately 4.3%. Their specific antigens are unknown. This sample comprised cells cultured in vitro, obtained from a patient treated with pembrolizumab. The receptor set was obtained from an adult with mismatch repair-deficient cancer. CDR3s include the opening cysteine and the closing phenylalanine or tryptophan. The D gene is left open where the match is weak. Some rows have no size entry. The others give once, few or many, or a class for an expanded clone.

V: TRBV7-9; J: TRBJ1-5; size: NA; D: TRBD1; CDR3: CASSYLSTGDNQPQHF; DNA: TGTGCCAGCAGCTATTTGTCGACAGGGGACAATCAGCCCCAGCATTTT
V: TRBV9; J: TRBJ2-2; size: once; D: NA; CDR3: CASTLRGDANTGELFF; DNA: TGTGCCAGCACCCTCAGAGGTGACGCGAACACCGGGGAGCTGTTTTTT
V: TRBV11-2; J: TRBJ2-7; size: NA; D: NA; CDR3: CASSSRVGDLYEQYF; DNA: TGTGCCAGCAGCTCCCGGGTAGGGGACCTCTACGAGCAGTACTTC
V: TRBV18; J: TRBJ1-1; size: once; D: NA; CDR3: CASSPITLNTEAFF; DNA: TGTGCCAGCTCACCGATTACGTTGAACACTGAAGCTTTCTTT
V: TRBV27; J: TRBJ2-1; size: NA; D: TRBD2; CDR3: CASSPGTSGNNEQFF; DNA: TGTGCCAGCAGTCCCGGGACTAGCGGGAACAATGAGCAGTTCTTC
V: TRBV18; J: TRBJ2-7; size: NA; D: NA; CDR3: CASSPPSYEQYF; DNA: TGTGCCAGCTCACCCCCCTCCTACGAGCAGTACTTC
V: TRBV23-1; J: TRBJ1-2; size: NA; D: NA; CDR3: CAAGGGYTF; DNA: TGCGCCGCCGGCGGTGGCTACACCTTC
V: TRBV7-3; J: TRBJ2-2; size: NA; D: TRBD2; CDR3: CASSPRGAGYTGELFF; DNA: TGTGCCAGCAGCCCCCGTGGAGCGGGATACACCGGGGAGCTGTTTTTT
V: TRBV25-1; J: TRBJ2-1; size: NA; D: NA; CDR3: CASSEPGGGRSYNEQFF; DNA: TGTGCCAGCAGTGAGCCGGGGGGCGGGCGGTCCTACAATGAGCAGTTCTTC
V: TRBV11-3; J: TRBJ2-3; size: NA; D: NA; CDR3: CASSPADTQYF; DNA: TGTGCCAGCAGCCCAGCGGATACGCAGTATTTT
V: TRBV18; J: TRBJ1-2; size: NA; D: NA; CDR3: CASSPPSGDGYTF; DNA: TGTGCCAGCTCACCACCGTCCGGGGATGGCTACACCTTC
V: TRBV21-1; J: TRBJ2-5; size: NA; D: NA; CDR3: CASSKFKTSGSFRTQYF; DNA: TGTGCCAGCAGCAAATTTAAAACTAGCGGGAGTTTTAGGACCCAGTACTTC
V: TRBV18; J: TRBJ2-3; size: NA; D: TRBD2; CDR3: CASSPPLAGVKREDTQYF; DNA: TGTGCCAGCTCACCACCGCTAGCGGGAGTAAAAAGGGAGGATACGCAGTATTTT